One and the same sample provided the 21 T cell receptor beta chains below, sequenced in a study of T cells in Graves' hyperthyroidism and ophthalmopathy. RNA transcripts were the template for amplifying TCR beta CDR3 regions. TCR CDR3 regions were first amplified by RT-PCR with HTBI primers. Via MiXCR, TCRdb re-called the multiplex PCR reads, giving one row per CDR3 protein. The table has roughly 380,000 distinct CDR3 sequences, approximately 18% seen once. Sequenced: blood. These receptors came from a woman aged 40 to 50 with Graves' ophthalmopathy.

There are many counts of this clonotype. The rearrangement joins TRBV6-1 to TRBJ2-6; no clear D gene. The CDR3 covers 18 residues. From germline, CDR1 is MNHNS and CDR2 SASEGT. V shed 0 bases and J shed 2 bases, with 14 bases lying between them. CDR3 sequence reads: CASSEARALGPGANVLTF. In DNA, the CDR3 is TGTGCCAGCAGTGAAGCCCGGGCCCTGGGCCCTGGGGCCAACGTCCTGACTTTC.

This clonotype showed up many times. This chain's CDR3 is CASSFPLAGRVYEQYF. CDR3 coding DNA: TGTGCCAGCAGTTTCCCCTTAGCGGGCCGTGTCTACGAGCAGTACTTC. The chain employs TRBV28 and TRBJ2-7; 7 bases align to TRBD2. After removal of 3 bases from V and 3 bases from J, the junction contained 11 bases not matched to a gene. Germline-derived CDR1 and CDR2 are MDHEN and SYDVKM. The CDR3 consists of 16 residues.

In this sample, this clonotype turned up many times. The J gene is TRBJ2-5, the V gene TRBV7-2, with 11 bases fitting TRBD1. V gave up 4 bases and J gave up 4 bases; unmatched junction bases: 5. This CDR3 region has 15 residues. CDR1 and CDR2 (germline): SGHTA, FQGNSA. The DNA for the CDR3 is TGTGCCAGCAGCTATGGACAGGGGGCTGGAGAGACCCAGTACTTC. Amino acid sequence: CASSYGQGAGETQYF.

This clonotype was detected many times. The chain couples TRBV20-1 to TRBJ2-7; D unresolved. The CDR3 runs to 12 residues. V lost 5 bases to trimming and J lost 0 bases, with 8 bases between them. CDR1 is DFQATT, CDR2 SNEGSKA, per germline (reference sequence). CDR3 DNA sequence: TGCAGTGCTTGGGTAACCTCCTACGAGCAGTACTTC. It codes for CSAWVTSYEQYF.

This clonotype showed up many times. The chain has TRBV12-3 or TRBV12-4 and TRBJ1-1, with 10 positions matching TRBD1. Trimming cost V 5 bases and J 1 base; bases outside gene matches: 4. The CDR3 runs to 15 residues. CDR3 loop: CASSPDRGQNTEAFF. The CDR3 DNA reads as TGTGCCAGCAGTCCCGACAGGGGGCAGAACACTGAAGCTTTCTTT.

Many counts were recorded for this clonotype. The CDR3 nucleotides are TGCAGTGCTAGGGGGGGTAGAGAGCCTGGCTACACCTTC. Its translation: CSARGGREPGYTF. The V gene is TRBV20-1, the J gene TRBJ1-2, with D possibly matching TRBD1 (5 bases). The CDR3 contains 13 residues. Between the trimmed V and J ends, which lost 3 bases and 7 bases, there was a span of 15 bases. The germline gives CDR1 DFQATT, CDR2 SNEGSKA (reference sequence).

This clonotype was detected ten times or more. This chain's CDR3 is CASSLGEGSQETQYF. CDR3 nucleotide sequence: TGTGCCAGCAGCTTGGGGGAGGGGAGCCAAGAGACCCAGTACTTC. The genes are TRBV7-2 and TRBJ2-5; TRBD2 matches 7 bases. Germline trimming cut 3 bases from V and 1 base from J; bases unmatched to any gene: 5. The CDR3 sequence is 15 residues long. The germline V gene encodes CDR1 SGHTA and CDR2 FQGNSA.

There are many counts of this clonotype. This chain links TRBV20-1 with TRBJ2-2; TRBD1 aligns across 9 bases. V shed 6 bases, J shed 4 bases, and the junction held 6 bases outside the gene matches. Germline CDR1 is DFQATT and CDR2 is SNEGSKA (reference sequence). CDR3 length equals 14 residues. Here the CDR3 reads CSARTGVGTGELFF. The CDR3 DNA follows: TGCAGTGCGAGGACAGGGGTTGGCACCGGGGAGCTGTTTTTT.

This clonotype was observed many times. V usage is TRBV20-1 and J usage is TRBJ2-5; 11 nucleotides align to TRBD1. V was pared by 6 bases and J by 2 bases, with 5 bases of the junction left unmatched. Germline assignment: CDR1 DFQATT and CDR2 SNEGSKA (reference sequence). The CDR3 consists of 14 residues. CDR3 coding DNA: TGCAGTGCCCTTCGGGACAGGGGGCAAGAGACCCAGTACTTC. Protein: CSALRDRGQETQYF.

This chain joins TRBV7-2 and TRBJ2-7, with 11 bases fitting TRBD2. The germline V gene has CDR1 SGHTA and CDR2 FQGNSA. Unmatched junction bases numbered 6, after V lost 5 bases and J lost 3 bases. The CDR3 has 15 amino acids. The CDR3 coding sequence is TGTGCCAGCAGCACCACTAGCGGGAGAGGCTACGAGCAGTACTTC. Its protein is CASSTTSGRGYEQYF.

This clonotype was seen at least ten times. The chain combines TRBV19 with TRBJ1-2, with no clear D. V was cut by 6 bases and J by 2 bases, with 22 bases left in between. In germline, CDR1 is LNHDA, CDR2 SQIVND (reference sequence). This CDR3 is 17 amino acids long. The DNA of the CDR3 is TGTGCCAGTAGCGCCAAGGACCTAACCGGGCCAAACTATGGCTACACCTTC. This encodes CASSAKDLTGPNYGYTF.

This clonotype occurred many times. The chain links TRBV7-2 to TRBJ2-7; D perhaps matches TRBD1 (6 bases). The CDR3 spans 14 residues. The V and J ends lost 2 bases and 4 bases respectively, with 12 bases between them. CDR1 SGHTA and CDR2 FQGNSA come from the germline V gene. This CDR3 reads CASSLHGQLYEQYF. CDR3 sequence (DNA): TGTGCCAGCAGCTTACACGGACAGCTTTACGAGCAGTACTTC.

The chain combines TRBV12-3 or TRBV12-4 with TRBJ1-5; the D gene is possibly TRBD1 (5 bases). V lost 3 bases and J 6 bases, leaving 12 bases between the germline ends. CDR3 size: 14 residues. CDR3 bases: TGTGCCAGCAGTTTTGGGGGAGACGGTCAGCCCCAGCATTTT. This translates into CASSFGGDGQPQHF.

The rearrangement links TRBV28 to TRBJ1-1; no firm D call. Germline V gene lookup returns CDR1 MDHEN and CDR2 SYDVKM. Trimming removed 5 bases at V and 9 bases at J, with 13 bases between. This CDR3 has 12 amino acids. The CDR3 coding sequence is TGTGCCAGCAGTACCCATACAAGACAAGCTTTCTTT. It codes for CASSTHTRQAFF.

This clonotype showed up many times. V and J are TRBV10-3 and TRBJ1-1; D is perhaps TRBD1 (5 bases). Germline CDR1 reads ENHRY; CDR2 reads SYGVKD. Trimming stripped 10 bases from V and 0 bases from J, with 18 bases between. CDR3 length equals 15 residues. The CDR3 protein is CATQGAAYMNTEAFF. CDR3 sequence (DNA): TGTGCCACCCAAGGGGCAGCGTACATGAACACTGAAGCTTTCTTT.

This clonotype came up many times. V is TRBV19 and J is TRBJ1-2; tentative D call: TRBD1 (5 bases). This CDR3 is 18 amino acids long. V gave up 1 base and J gave up 3 bases, with 21 bases separating them. Germline loops: CDR1 LNHDA, CDR2 SQIVND (reference sequence). DNA for the CDR3: TGTGCCAGTAGTATAGTACGACTACCAAAAGACAGCGACTATGGCTACACCTTC. As protein: CASSIVRLPKDSDYGYTF.

There are many counts of this clonotype. The chain employs TRBV27 and TRBJ1-1; D is uncertain. The germline CDR1 and CDR2 sequences are MNHEY and SMNVEV (reference sequence). The CDR3 has 13 residues. V was trimmed by 3 bases and J by 0 bases, leaving 5 bases between them. CDR3 nucleotide sequence: TGTGCCAGCAGTTTCGGAATGAACACTGAAGCTTTCTTT. The encoded protein is CASSFGMNTEAFF.

This clonotype was seen many times. In DNA form, the CDR3 reads TGTGCCAGCAGCTTCCTCGGGGCCTCCTACGAGCAGTACTTC. Protein: CASSFLGASYEQYF. The rearrangement joins TRBV11-2 to TRBJ2-7; D is perhaps TRBD1 or TRBD2 (5 bases each). The V and J ends lost 3 bases and 0 bases respectively, with 9 bases between them. This CDR3 is built from 14 residues. CDR1 is SGHAT, CDR2 FQNNGV, per germline.

Ten or more counts support this clonotype. Written as DNA, the CDR3 is TGCGCCAGCAGCCAAGAGACGGATGGAAACACCATATATTTT. Translation gives CASSQETDGNTIYF. This chain uses TRBV4-1 with TRBJ1-3; no definite D call. The germline gives CDR1 MGHRA, CDR2 YSYEKL. This CDR3 is built from 14 residues. V lost 0 bases and J 3 bases, leaving 6 bases between the germline ends.

This clonotype was counted many times. The chain couples TRBV6-2 or TRBV6-3 to TRBJ1-5, with TRBD1 matching 8 bases. The CDR3 spans 13 residues. V shed 6 bases, J shed 9 bases, and the junction held 7 bases outside the gene matches. Looked up from germline, CDR1 is MNHEY and CDR2 is SVGEGT. The CDR3 spells CASRKTGAGPQHF. The CDR3 nucleotides read TGTGCCAGCAGGAAGACAGGGGCTGGGCCCCAGCATTTT.

This clonotype showed up many times. The chain recombines TRBV12-3 or TRBV12-4 with TRBJ1-2, with D perhaps TRBD1 (5 bases). V was clipped by 6 bases and J by 0 bases, with 14 bases between them. The CDR3 covers 15 residues. CDR3 coding DNA: TGTGCCAGCAGCTTTCCGGGACGTACTAACTATGGCTACACCTTC. It yields the protein CASSFPGRTNYGYTF.